This T cell receptor (beta chain) was sequenced during a study of blood T cell repertoires in COVID-19. Assay used: immunoSEQ multiplex PCR; TCRdb lists only in-frame clones, some missing. The sample lists roughly 250,000 clones; about four fifths were seen once. CDR1 and CDR2 (germline): LNHDA, SQIVND (reference sequence). Between the trimmed V and J ends, which lost 9 bases and 4 bases, there was a span of 21 bases. The CDR3 is 15 amino acids. The source of this sequence is a person between 65 and 79 years old with COVID-19, enrolled during active disease. The rearrangement joins TRBV19 to TRBJ1-1, with D perhaps matching TRBD1 (5 bases). Sequenced: peripheral blood. The chain's CDR3 is CASRTQDNAITEAFF. DNA for the CDR3: TGTGCCAGCCGAACCCAGGACAATGCAATCACTGAAGCTTTCTTT.